One T cell receptor (beta chain) is described in this entry. This sample is drawn from a study of T cells in localized non-small cell lung cancer. Sequencing used immunoSEQ multiplex PCR; TCRdb keeps in-frame clones, though not all of them. The table has about 59,000 clones, approximately 89% seen once; the top ten hold about 20%. Trimming pared 6 bases from V and 4 bases from J, leaving 9 bases between. Germline values: CDR1 ENHRY, CDR2 SYGVKD. The CDR3 totals 12 residues. The genes are TRBV10-3 and TRBJ1-2; unclear D gene. The starting material was peripheral blood, obtained before any cancer treatment. This TCR came from a man aged 40 to 69 with stage I lung adenocarcinoma. CDR3 coding DNA: TGTGCCATCAGAGCCCGGGGCTATGGCTACACCTTC. This codes for CAIRARGYGYTF.